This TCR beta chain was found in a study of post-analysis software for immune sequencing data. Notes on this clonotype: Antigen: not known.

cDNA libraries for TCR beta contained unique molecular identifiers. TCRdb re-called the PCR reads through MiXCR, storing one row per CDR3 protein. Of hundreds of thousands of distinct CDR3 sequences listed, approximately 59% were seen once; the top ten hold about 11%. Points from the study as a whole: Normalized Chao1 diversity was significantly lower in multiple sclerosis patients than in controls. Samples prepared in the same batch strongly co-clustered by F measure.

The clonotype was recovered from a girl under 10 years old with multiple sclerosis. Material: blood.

The CDR3: CASSLNTGAGETQYF. In nucleotides, the CDR3 is TGTGCCAGCAGCTTAAATACAGGGGCCGGAGAGACCCAGTACTTC. The chain is built from TRBV7-3 and TRBJ2-5; 7 nucleotides align to TRBD1. Germline CDR1 reads SGHTA; CDR2 reads FQGTGA. The CDR3 runs to 15 residues. V shed 1 base, J shed 4 bases, and the junction held 6 bases outside the gene matches.